Below, one T cell receptor beta chain is given with its context. Its antigen is undetermined. The CDR3 is 14 residues long. In germline, CDR1 is ENHRY, CDR2 SYGVKD. Trimming left V 6 bases short and J 3 bases short, with 15 bases between. The data were obtained in a study of immune cell composition in non-small cell lung cancer. Across the whole study: Most cases were lung adenocarcinoma or squamous cell carcinoma. General study findings and limits: Top 10 clone scores and clonality were higher in squamous than adenocarcinoma. Overall clonality, unlike maximal tumour-associated clone frequency, did not predict TIL reactivity.

Here immunoSEQ multiplex PCR was the method, and the copy in TCRdb shows in-frame clones only, minus some. Of around 9,700 clones in the sample, 68% were seen once. This chain joins TRBV10-3 and TRBJ2-7; weak D call: TRBD2 (6 bases). The sequence came from a human donor with non-small cell lung cancer. Sequencing was carried out using lung tumor tissue. CDR3 DNA sequence: TGTGCCATCAGCCCGGGGCTAGCGCACTACGAGCAGTACTTC. This sequence encodes CAISPGLAHYEQYF.